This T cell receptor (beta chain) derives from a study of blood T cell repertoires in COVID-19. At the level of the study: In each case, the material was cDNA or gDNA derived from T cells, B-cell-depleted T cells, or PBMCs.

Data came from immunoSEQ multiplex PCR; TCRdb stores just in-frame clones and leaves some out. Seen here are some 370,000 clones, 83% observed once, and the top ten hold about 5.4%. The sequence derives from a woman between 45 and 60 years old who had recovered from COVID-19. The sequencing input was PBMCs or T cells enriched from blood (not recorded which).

The CDR3 loop is CASSTGTGRSQETQYF. The DNA for the CDR3 is TGTGCCAGCAGCACCGGGACAGGGCGCTCCCAAGAGACCCAGTACTTC. The chain couples TRBV11-3 to TRBJ2-5; 9 bases match TRBD1. The V segment lost 5 bases and the J segment 1 base; nucleotides outside the gene matches: 8. The CDR3 is made up of 16 amino acids. Germline lookup yields CDR1 SGHNT and CDR2 YENEEA.